This TCR beta chain was sequenced for a study of T-cell memory formation after mild COVID-19. Points from the study as a whole: Some clones that responded were present in memory (sampled pre-infection), which suggests cross-reactive memory joined. The authors left the SARS-CoV-2 specificity of second-wave clones peaking on day 37 unconfirmed.

V trimming: 5 bases; J trimming: 8 bases; junction bases outside the gene matches: 5. The V gene's germline CDR1 is MNHEY and CDR2 SVGAGI. This CDR3 comprises 12 residues. It was 5'RACE with constant-segment primers that produced the TCR alpha and TCR beta cDNA libraries, which carried sample barcodes and UMIs. TCRdb analysed the 5' RACE reads with MiXCR anew, one entry per CDR3 protein. The sample gives hundreds of thousands of distinct CDR3 sequences, around 21% of which show up once; about an eighth is in the top ten. A word on this clonotype: Its antigen remains unknown.

The chain has TRBV6-5 and TRBJ1-1; 7 bases are shared with TRBD1. The origin of this receptor is an adult woman who had mild COVID-19 (a few samples of this study predate the infection). Cell type and time point are not known. The source material was PBMCs or a T cell subset sorted from them (not recorded which). The CDR3 coding sequence is TGTGCCAGCAGTCGACACAGGGGAGAAGCTTTCTTT. Its protein product is CASSRHRGEAFF.